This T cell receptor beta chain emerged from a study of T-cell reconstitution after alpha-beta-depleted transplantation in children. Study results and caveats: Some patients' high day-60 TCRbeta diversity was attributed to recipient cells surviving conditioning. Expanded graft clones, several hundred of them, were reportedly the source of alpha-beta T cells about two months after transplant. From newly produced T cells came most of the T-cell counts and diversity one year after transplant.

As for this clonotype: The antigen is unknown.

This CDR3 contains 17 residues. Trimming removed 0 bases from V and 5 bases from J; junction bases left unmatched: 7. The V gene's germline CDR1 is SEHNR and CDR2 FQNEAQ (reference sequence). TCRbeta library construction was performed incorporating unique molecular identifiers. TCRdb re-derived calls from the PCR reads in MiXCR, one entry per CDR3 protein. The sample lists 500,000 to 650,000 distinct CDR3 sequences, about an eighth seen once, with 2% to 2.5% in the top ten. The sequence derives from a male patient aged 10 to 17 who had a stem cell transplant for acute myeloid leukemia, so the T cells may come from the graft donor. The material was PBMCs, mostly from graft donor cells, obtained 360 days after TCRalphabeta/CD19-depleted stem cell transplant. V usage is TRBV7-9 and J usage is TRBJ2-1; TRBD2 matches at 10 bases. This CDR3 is CASSLATLGLAHNEQFF. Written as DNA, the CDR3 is TGTGCCAGCAGCTTAGCTACGCTGGGACTAGCGCACAATGAGCAGTTCTTC.